These 7 T cell receptor beta chains came from one sample sequenced in a study of CXCR3-negative and CXCR3-positive naive CD8 T cells. The TRB cDNA libraries were prepared by 5' RACE with UMI labels. No DNA is given; TCRdb re-called the 5' RACE reads and lists each CDR3 protein once. This table lists 8,800 or so distinct CDR3 sequences. Sequenced material: naive CXCR3- CD8+ T cells from blood. The subset is: CD45RO-CCR7+CD27+CD95- naive CD8+ T cells lacking CXCR3 (TNR3-). Receptors originate from a human donor in good health. Some clones in this sample may be carry-over from other donors' samples.

The chain recombines TRBV27 with TRBJ2-7; the TRBD1 assignment by TCRdb is unverifiable without DNA. The CDR3 is 14 residues long. Germline V gene data show CDR1 as MNHEY and CDR2 as SMNVEV (reference sequence). CDR3 residues: CASSLTGEAYEQYF.

The CDR3 loop is CASSLVSSGSYEQYF. This chain links TRBV11-1 with TRBJ2-7; the D call of TRBD2 rests on TCRdb alone, since no DNA is present to check it. This CDR3 comprises 15 residues. Germline lookup yields CDR1 SGHAT and CDR2 FQDESV (reference sequence).

V usage is TRBV6-1 and J usage is TRBJ2-2; TCRdb's D gene call, TRBD1, goes unchecked for lack of DNA. CDR3 length: 19 residues. Per germline, CDR1 MNHNS and CDR2 SASEGT. CDR3: CASSEYHPLQIANTGELFF.

Judged by frequency, this clonotype is medium-sized. This chain's CDR3 is CASSSDRRYEQFF. The gene calls are TRBV14 and TRBJ2-1; TCRdb returns TRBD1, unconfirmable since there is no DNA. Germline assignment: CDR1 SGHDN and CDR2 FVKESK. The CDR3 contains 13 residues. Filled out from reference TRBV14 and TRBJ2-1, the complete variable domain reads EAGVTQFPSHSVIEKGQTVTLRCDPISGHDNLYWYRRVMGKEIKFLLHFVKESKQDESGMPNNRFLAERTGGTYSTLKVQPAELEDSGVYFCASSSDRRYEQFFGPGTRLTVL.

The CDR3 sequence is CSVEEAPHNEQFF. V and J are TRBV29-1 and TRBJ2-1. The CDR3 covers 13 residues. Germline CDR1 reads SQVTM; CDR2 reads ANQGSEA.

Frequency places this clonotype as medium-sized. The chain carries TRBV28 and TRBJ2-3; TCRdb proposes TRBD1, but this gene call is untestable without DNA. Germline V lookup: CDR1 MDHEN, CDR2 SYDVKM. The CDR3 has 16 amino acids. CDR3 in amino acids: CASSLLWGPGTDTQYF.

Judged by frequency, this clonotype is medium-sized. This chain links TRBV12-3 or TRBV12-4 with TRBJ2-3. The CDR3 covers 11 residues. The CDR3 is CASTHDNTQYF.